This entry describes one TCR beta chain. This sample is drawn from a study of OX40 agonist ivuxolimab in advanced cancers. Here immunoSEQ multiplex PCR was the method, and the copy in TCRdb shows in-frame clones only, minus some. The table records about 84,000 clones, approximately 89% of them present only once. Between the trimmed V and J ends, which lost 5 bases and 2 bases, there was a span of 14 bases. Germline loops: CDR1 SEHNR, CDR2 FQNEAQ (reference sequence). CDR3 length: 15 amino acids. The sample was CD4+ or CD8+ T cells sorted from blood, taken in a trial of the OX40 agonist ivuxolimab. The V gene is TRBV7-9, the J gene TRBJ2-3, with D perhaps TRBD1 (5 bases). The receptor was derived from an adult with an advanced solid tumor such as melanoma, head and neck, liver or kidney cancer. The CDR3 here is CASSLRQINTDTQYF. The CDR3 nucleotides are TGTGCCAGCAGCCTTAGACAGATAAACACAGATACGCAGTATTTT.